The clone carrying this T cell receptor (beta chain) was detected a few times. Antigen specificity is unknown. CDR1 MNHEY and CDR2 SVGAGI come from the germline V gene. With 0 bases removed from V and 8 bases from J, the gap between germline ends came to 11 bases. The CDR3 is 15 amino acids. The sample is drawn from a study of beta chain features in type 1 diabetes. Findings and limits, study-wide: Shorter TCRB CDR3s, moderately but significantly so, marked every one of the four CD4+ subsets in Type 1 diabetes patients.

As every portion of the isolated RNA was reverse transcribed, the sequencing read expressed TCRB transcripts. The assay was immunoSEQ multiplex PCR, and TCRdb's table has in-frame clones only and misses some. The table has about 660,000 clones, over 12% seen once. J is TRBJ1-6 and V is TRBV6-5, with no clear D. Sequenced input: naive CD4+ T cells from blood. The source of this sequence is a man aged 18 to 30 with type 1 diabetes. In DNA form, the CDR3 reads TGTGCCAGCAGTTACTCCTGGCAGGTGGATTCACCCCTCCACTTT. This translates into CASSYSWQVDSPLHF.